These 27 T cell receptor beta chains originate from one sample sequenced in a study of T cells in Graves' hyperthyroidism and ophthalmopathy. TCR beta CDR3 sequences were amplified from RNA transcripts. The HTBI primer set served for first-round RT-PCR of the TCR CDR3. TCRdb ran MiXCR on the multiplex PCR reads and lists one entry per CDR3 protein. Of approximately 610,000 distinct CDR3 sequences detected, roughly 15% appear once; the ten largest clones hold about 4.5%. The specimen sequenced was blood. These receptors all come from a woman aged 35 to 49 with Graves' ophthalmopathy.

This clonotype was recorded a few times. V is TRBV7-2 and J is TRBJ2-7, with 9 bases that match TRBD1. The ends lost 5 bases at V and 0 bases at J; junction bases unmatched: 5. CDR3 length: 15 amino acids. The germline gives CDR1 SGHTA, CDR2 FQGNSA. CDR3 nucleotide sequence: TGTGCCAGCAGCACGGGACAGGGACGCTCCTACGAGCAGTACTTC. It translates to CASSTGQGRSYEQYF.

This clonotype was detected ten times or more. The J gene is TRBJ1-5, the V gene TRBV10-3, with TRBD1 identical over 9 bases. This CDR3 comprises 14 residues. Trimming removed 4 bases from V and 4 bases from J; junction bases left unmatched: 2. The germline V gene has CDR1 ENHRY and CDR2 SYGVKD. The CDR3 DNA sequence: TGTGCCATCAGTGGGGACAGGGTTAATCAGCCCCAGCATTTT. Protein: CAISGDRVNQPQHF.

This clonotype was recorded many times. This chain connects TRBV12-3 or TRBV12-4 to TRBJ1-3, with no clear D. The CDR3 is 11 amino acids. Trimming took 5 bases from V and 4 from J, leaving 3 bases between them. The CDR3 reads CASSTGNTIYF. CDR3 coding DNA: TGTGCCAGCAGTACCGGAAACACCATATATTTT.

This clonotype was observed many times. The chain combines TRBV12-3 or TRBV12-4 with TRBJ1-1, with TRBD1 matching over 7 bases. The CDR3 spans 14 residues. Unmatched junction bases numbered 6, after V lost 4 bases and J lost 4 bases. CDR3 in DNA: TGTGCCAGCAGTTCTCTACAGGGGCGCACTGAAGCTTTCTTT. This gives the protein CASSSLQGRTEAFF.

The chain is built from TRBV30 and TRBJ1-5; 9 nucleotides line up with TRBD1. CDR3 size: 15 residues. V lost 0 bases to trimming and J lost 5 bases; unmatched junction nucleotides: 5. CDR1 and CDR2 (germline): GTSNPN, SVGIG (reference sequence). The CDR3 DNA reads TGTGCCTGGAGTGTGCCGGGACAGGGATATCAGCCCCAGCATTTT. As protein: CAWSVPGQGYQPQHF.

This chain uses TRBV6-1 with TRBJ1-1, with D perhaps TRBD1 (6 bases). The CDR3 covers 13 residues. V was shortened by 8 bases and J by 12 bases, with 22 bases between the two germline ends. Germline V gives CDR1 MNHNS, CDR2 SASEGT. The CDR3 nucleotides read TGTGCCAGCTCAACCACGGGGGGCGGAGAAACTTTCTTT. Translating gives CASSTTGGGETFF.

The V call is TRBV11-2, the J call TRBJ2-2, with 9 bases lining up with TRBD2. In germline, CDR1 is SGHAT, CDR2 FQNNGV. The CDR3 length is 16 residues. The V and J ends lost 6 bases and 1 base, in that order; junction bases with no gene match: 6. This chain's CDR3 is CASSHTSGRNTGELFF. The CDR3 nucleotides read TGTGCCAGCAGTCATACTAGCGGGCGGAACACCGGGGAGCTGTTTTTT.

This clonotype was detected ten times or more. V gene TRBV28 combines with J gene TRBJ1-2, with a weak D call TRBD1 (6 bases). The CDR3 is 16 residues long. V lost 4 bases to trimming and J lost 4 bases, with 19 bases between them. The germline V gene encodes CDR1 MDHEN and CDR2 SYDVKM. The CDR3 DNA reads as TGTGCCAGCAGTTCCTGGGGGCAGGAGGGCGCCTATGGCTACACCTTC. The encoded protein is CASSSWGQEGAYGYTF.

Many counts were recorded for this clonotype. The junction does not match germline at one end; this may be a read error. This rearrangement joins TRBV12-3 or TRBV12-4 to TRBJ1-1; perhaps TRBD1 as D (5 bases). CDR3 length: 12 residues. CDR3 coding DNA: TGTGCCAGCAGTTGGGGGACGACTGGAGCTTTCTTT. Protein product: CASSWGTTGAFF.

Regarding this clonotype: Its ends do not fully match the called genes, so a read error is possible. The chain recombines TRBV7-2 with TRBJ2-5; D remains unclear. The CDR3 contains 16 residues. Germline V gives CDR1 SGHTA, CDR2 FQGNSA. This CDR3 is CASSPTRRSDQETRYF. The CDR3 DNA follows: TGTGCCAGCAGCCCGACCCGGCGGTCTGACCAAGAGACCCGGTACTTC.

This clonotype has at least ten counts. V gene TRBV24-1 combines with J gene TRBJ1-2; no definite D call. Germline CDR1 KGHDR, CDR2 SFDVKD. The ends were cut back, 5 bases at V and 5 bases at J, with 11 bases in the middle. The CDR3 is made up of 13 amino acids. The CDR3 sequence is CATSGSGTYGYTF. For the CDR3, the DNA is TGTGCCACCAGTGGGTCAGGCACTTATGGCTACACCTTC.

Only one count was recorded for this clonotype. This chain links TRBV29-1 with TRBJ2-7, with 9 bases aligning to TRBD1. J was trimmed by 6 bases and V by 6 bases; bases with no gene match: 15. Germline loops: CDR1 SQVTM, CDR2 ANQGSEA. This CDR3 comprises 15 residues. The CDR3 sequence: CSVGTRDRASGEQYF. The CDR3 DNA reads as TGCAGCGTCGGTACCAGGGACAGGGCGTCCGGCGAGCAGTACTTC.

This clonotype was recorded many times. The chain combines TRBV6-1 with TRBJ2-7; D is possibly TRBD1 (6 bases). This CDR3 has 13 residues. Looked up from germline, CDR1 is MNHNS and CDR2 is SASEGT. V dropped 4 bases and J dropped 2 bases, with 9 bases sitting between them. Written as DNA, the CDR3 is TGTGCCAGCAGTGTCCGGACAGCCTACGAGCAGTACTTC. Residues: CASSVRTAYEQYF.

The table lists this clonotype with many counts. The chain employs TRBV27 and TRBJ2-7; tentatively, D is TRBD2 (5 bases). The V and J ends lost 3 bases and 11 bases respectively, with 11 bases between them. Germline V gives CDR1 MNHEY, CDR2 SMNVEV (reference sequence). The CDR3 length is 11 residues. This chain's CDR3 is CASSFGGAEYF. The CDR3 DNA sequence: TGTGCCAGCAGTTTCGGCGGAGCGGAGTACTTC.

This clonotype was seen at least ten times. The CDR3 region is CAWSQDQETQYF. The CDR3 DNA is TGTGCCTGGAGTCAGGACCAAGAGACCCAGTACTTC. This sequence joins TRBV30 and TRBJ2-5, with unresolved D. Looked up from germline, CDR1 is GTSNPN and CDR2 is SVGIG (reference sequence). The CDR3 totals 12 residues. Deletions cut 2 bases from V and 0 bases from J, with 4 bases between.

In this sample, this clonotype turned up many times. The rearrangement links TRBV19 to TRBJ1-5; 9 bases are a match to TRBD1. This CDR3 comprises 14 residues. The junction had 5 bases not matched to a gene; V was cut back by 4 bases and J by 7 bases. CDR1 LNHDA and CDR2 SQIVND come from the germline V gene (reference sequence). CDR3 bases: TGTGCCAGTAGTAGCACAGGGGGCATACAGCCCCAGCATTTT. It codes for CASSSTGGIQPQHF.

This clonotype was observed at least ten times. V gene TRBV19 combines with J gene TRBJ1-1, with D tentatively TRBD1 (6 bases). Germline V gene lookup returns CDR1 LNHDA and CDR2 SQIVND (reference sequence). Trimming removed 5 bases from V and 6 bases from J, with 13 bases in between. The CDR3 has 13 amino acids. The CDR3 DNA follows: TGTGCCAGTAGTGAATTCAGGGGTGCTGAAGCTTTCTTT. Protein product: CASSEFRGAEAFF. The whole variable domain, filled in from reference TRBV19 and TRBJ1-1, reads DGGITQSPKYLFRKEGQNVTLSCEQNLNHDAMYWYRQDPGQGLRLIYYSQIVNDFQKGDIAEGYSVSREKKESFPLTVTSAQKNPTAFYLCASSEFRGAEAFFGQGTRLTVV.

The chain couples TRBV5-1 to TRBJ2-6, with D possibly called TRBD1 or TRBD2 (5 bases each). Germline-derived CDR1 and CDR2 are SGHRS and YFSETQ. The CDR3 is 18 residues long. Trimming stripped 7 bases from V and 2 bases from J, with 22 bases between. CDR3 DNA: TGCGCCAGCGGGCCCTTTGGGACGGAAAGCGCTGGGGCCAACGTCCTGACTTTC. Its protein product is CASGPFGTESAGANVLTF.

J is TRBJ1-1 and V is TRBV4-2, with 8 bases fitting TRBD1. J was trimmed by 5 bases and V by 0 bases; bases with no gene match: 5. Germline V lookup: CDR1 LGHNA, CDR2 YNFKEQ. This CDR3 has 15 residues. Here the CDR3 DNA reads TGTGCCAGCAGCCAAGACAGGGGGCGGGGAACTGAAGCTTTCTTT. This encodes CASSQDRGRGTEAFF.

This clonotype was observed at least ten times. The J gene is TRBJ1-1, the V gene TRBV5-1; D unresolved. The CDR3 length is 14 residues. The V end was cut by 2 bases, the J end by 0 bases, with 8 bases between. The germline V gene has CDR1 SGHRS and CDR2 YFSETQ. CDR3 coding DNA: TGCGCCAGCAGCTTAGGATCCGTGAACACTGAAGCTTTCTTT. It codes for CASSLGSVNTEAFF.

This clonotype was observed a few times. The chain has TRBV7-9 and TRBJ1-1, with 8 bases lining up with TRBD1. Germline V gene sequence: CDR1 SEHNR, CDR2 FQNEAQ (reference sequence). This CDR3 comprises 14 residues. V was clipped by 3 bases and J by 3 bases; unmatched bases: 3. CDR3 bases: TGTGCCAGCAGCTTCTTACAGGGGGACACTGAAGCTTTCTTT. This translates into CASSFLQGDTEAFF.

This clonotype has ten or more counts. The CDR3 spells CASSRRGGSSYEQYF. CDR3 sequence (DNA): TGTGCCAGCAGCAGGCGGGGCGGGAGCTCCTACGAGCAGTACTTC. This chain links TRBV28 with TRBJ2-7; 7 positions agree with TRBD2. V lost 6 bases to trimming and J lost 0 bases; unmatched junction nucleotides: 8. CDR1 and CDR2 from the germline V gene are MDHEN and SYDVKM. The CDR3 consists of 15 residues. Looking up the rest from reference TRBV28 and TRBJ2-7 gives the full variable domain: DVKVTQSSRYLVKRTGEKVFLECVQDMDHENMFWYRQDPGLGLRLIYFSYDVKMKEKGDIPEGYSVSREKKERFSLILESASTNQTSMYLCASSRRGGSSYEQYFGPGTRLTVT.

The chain couples TRBV20-1 to TRBJ2-7, with TRBD1 identical over 7 bases. Germline V lookup: CDR1 DFQATT, CDR2 SNEGSKA (reference sequence). V was clipped by 3 bases and J by 5 bases; unmatched bases: 7. The CDR3 length is 13 residues. The DNA for the CDR3 is TGCAGTGCTAGCCACGCGGACAGGCACGAGCAGTACTTC. Protein: CSASHADRHEQYF.

This clonotype occurred many times. V is TRBV11-2 and J is TRBJ2-7; 7 bases are a match to TRBD2. Germline CDR1 and CDR2: SGHAT and FQNNGV. V gave up 5 bases and J gave up 7 bases; unmatched junction bases: 8. The CDR3 runs 13 residues. The CDR3 DNA follows: TGTGCCAGCAGCACGAACTCCGGGAGGGAGCAGTACTTC. This translates into CASSTNSGREQYF.

The genes are TRBV28 and TRBJ2-5; TRBD1 matches at 9 bases. The CDR3 extends over 16 amino acids. V was pared by 4 bases and J by 5 bases, with 11 bases of the junction left unmatched. From germline, CDR1 is MDHEN and CDR2 SYDVKM. The CDR3 DNA reads TGTGCCAGCAGTTCCCCGACAGGGGGTACTCGCGAGACCCAGTACTTC. Encoded protein: CASSSPTGGTRETQYF.

This clonotype was counted at least ten times. J is TRBJ2-7 and V is TRBV6-5; 14 nucleotides align to TRBD2. CDR3 length: 19 residues. V lost 4 bases to trimming and J lost 3 bases; unmatched junction nucleotides: 14. Germline V CDR1 and CDR2: MNHEY, SVGAGI. CDR3 nucleotide sequence: TGTGCCAGCAGTTCCGGGACTAGCGGGAGTCTAGTTCCCCTCTACGAGCAGTACTTC. Its protein is CASSSGTSGSLVPLYEQYF.

This clonotype was detected many times. The chain employs TRBV6-1 and TRBJ1-1; D remains unclear. The CDR3 loop spans 14 amino acids. V lost 5 bases to trimming and J lost 1 base, with 11 bases between them. Looked up from germline, CDR1 is MNHNS and CDR2 is SASEGT. This CDR3 is CASSTSQRNTEAFF. DNA for the CDR3: TGTGCCAGCAGTACATCACAGCGGAACACTGAAGCTTTCTTT.